What follows are 22 T cell receptor beta chains derived from one specimen sequenced in a study of T cell responses to AZD1222 COVID-19 vaccine. Sequencing was performed with immunoSEQ multiplex PCR; in TCRdb, only in-frame clones are kept and a portion is missing. The data hold roughly 97,000 clones, with over 75% observed a single time. Sample: peripheral blood, taken on day 0 of AZD1222 vaccination. The receptors stem from an adult in good health.

This rearrangement joins TRBV19 to TRBJ1-1; D may be TRBD1 (6 bases). V lost 4 bases, J lost 2 bases, and 14 bases lay in between. The germline V gene has CDR1 LNHDA and CDR2 SQIVND (reference sequence). This CDR3 region has 15 residues. CDR3 sequence (DNA): TGTGCCAGTAGTAGCCAGGGGACCCTCAACACTGAAGCTTTCTTT. Translation: CASSSQGTLNTEAFF.

This clone appeared once. The chain joins TRBV19 to TRBJ1-4; a weak D match, TRBD1 (5 bases). V dropped 5 bases and J dropped 11 bases, with 9 bases sitting between them. Per germline, CDR1 LNHDA and CDR2 SQIVND (reference sequence). There are 11 residues in the CDR3. The CDR3 DNA sequence: TGTGCCAGTAGTTTGGGGGAGAAACTGTTTTTT. The encoded protein is CASSLGEKLFF.

The V and J genes are TRBV28 and TRBJ2-2; 7 bases are shared with TRBD1. With V trimmed by 2 bases and J by 4 bases, 1 base remained unmatched. CDR1 is MDHEN, CDR2 SYDVKM, per germline. The CDR3 runs 14 residues. The chain's CDR3 is CASSLAGGTGELFF. The CDR3 DNA reads TGTGCCAGCAGTTTAGCAGGGGGCACCGGGGAGCTGTTTTTT.

V is TRBV6-5 and J is TRBJ2-7; 11 bases line up with TRBD1. CDR1 and CDR2 (germline): MNHEY, SVGAGI. The CDR3 is 14 residues long. J gave up 4 bases and V 6 bases, and 5 bases lay outside the gene matches. This chain's CDR3 is CASSTDRGLYEQYF. The CDR3 DNA follows: TGTGCCAGCAGCACGGACAGGGGGCTTTACGAGCAGTACTTC.

The chain uses TRBV19 and TRBJ2-6; D call uncertain. In germline, CDR1 is LNHDA, CDR2 SQIVND (reference sequence). The CDR3 consists of 15 residues. V shed 7 bases and J shed 1 base, with 11 bases lying between them. CDR3 in amino acids: CASIATNSGANVLTF. As DNA, the CDR3 is TGTGCCAGTATCGCAACAAATTCTGGGGCCAACGTCCTGACTTTC.

The chain is built from TRBV28 and TRBJ2-7, with a tentative D call TRBD2 (6 bases). V was clipped by 6 bases and J by 2 bases, with 17 bases between them. In germline, CDR1 is MDHEN, CDR2 SYDVKM. This CDR3 has 15 residues. For the CDR3, the DNA is TGTGCCAGCAGGGCGACTAGGATTGAGCCCTACGAGCAGTACTTC. It specifies CASRATRIEPYEQYF.

This clone has only one observation. The rearrangement joins TRBV28 to TRBJ1-5, with 10 bases that match TRBD1. Germline assignment: CDR1 MDHEN and CDR2 SYDVKM. This CDR3 is 17 amino acids long. V lost 6 bases, J lost 6 bases, and 14 bases stayed unmatched. CDR3 amino acids: CASRSRQGASATQPQHF. Written as DNA, the CDR3 is TGTGCCAGCAGGTCCCGACAGGGGGCGTCAGCCACTCAGCCCCAGCATTTT.

This chain joins TRBV6-5 and TRBJ1-1, with 8 bases matching TRBD1. The CDR3 extends over 13 amino acids. Germline V lookup: CDR1 MNHEY, CDR2 SVGAGI. V lost 2 bases to trimming and J lost 11 bases; unmatched junction nucleotides: 7. The CDR3 DNA is TGTGCCAGCAGTTACCCCGCAGGGGGCAGGGCTTTCTTT. Residues: CASSYPAGGRAFF.

The chain couples TRBV24-1 to TRBJ1-4; no reliable D call. Germline CDR1 is KGHDR and CDR2 is SFDVKD. The CDR3 has 15 residues. The V end lost 3 bases, the J end lost 10 bases, and 17 bases lay between the germline ends. The CDR3 sequence is CATSDTNLGTPKLFF. Written as DNA, the CDR3 is TGTGCCACCAGTGATACTAACCTTGGAACCCCAAAACTGTTTTTT.

The rearrangement uses TRBV28 and TRBJ1-3; D is unclear. V lost 8 bases, J lost 4 bases, and 6 bases lay in between. Germline lookup yields CDR1 MDHEN and CDR2 SYDVKM. The CDR3 contains 11 residues. Here the CDR3 reads CASDSGNTIYF. CDR3 bases: TGTGCCAGCGATTCAGGAAACACCATATATTTT.

This chain uses TRBV28 with TRBJ2-3, with D possibly TRBD2 on 5 matching bases. The V end was cut by 9 bases, the J end by 1 base, with 8 bases between. This CDR3 has 12 amino acids. Germline loops: CDR1 MDHEN, CDR2 SYDVKM. The CDR3 loop is CASSSGTDTQYF. The CDR3 region has the DNA TGTGCCAGTAGTAGCGGCACAGATACGCAGTATTTT.

This chain joins TRBV6-6 and TRBJ1-6; 9 bases are shared with TRBD1. Germline assignment: CDR1 MNHNY and CDR2 SVGAGI (reference sequence). With V trimmed by 5 bases and J by 0 bases, 8 bases remained unmatched. The CDR3 sequence is 18 residues long. The CDR3 DNA is TGTGCCAGCAGTCCCGGGACAGGGTTCGGCTCCTATAATTCACCCCTCCACTTT. Translation gives CASSPGTGFGSYNSPLHF.

The CDR3 protein is CASSVRTAMESEQYF. The CDR3 DNA reads TGTGCCAGCAGCGTACGGACAGCCATGGAGTCCGAGCAGTACTTC. This chain connects TRBV6-2 or TRBV6-3 to TRBJ2-7; TRBD1 might be the D (6 bases). The length of the CDR3 is 15 residues. CDR1 and CDR2 (germline): MNHEY, SVGEGT. V lost 6 bases to trimming and J lost 6 bases, with 21 bases between them.

The rearrangement joins TRBV6-2 or TRBV6-3 to TRBJ1-6, with 7 positions matching TRBD1. This CDR3 has 18 residues. J lost 10 bases, V lost 2 bases, and 17 bases had no gene match. The germline gives CDR1 MNHEY, CDR2 SVGEGT. The CDR3 DNA reads as TGTGCCAGCAGTTACGCCACAGGGGATGACCGCCGTGGGTCACCCCTCCACTTT. Encoded protein: CASSYATGDDRRGSPLHF.

This chain uses TRBV12-3 or TRBV12-4 with TRBJ1-1, with D perhaps TRBD1 (5 bases). This CDR3 is 13 amino acids long. The germline V and J ends were trimmed by 4 bases and 4 bases, with 10 bases remaining between them. This chain's CDR3 is CASSYTGPTEAFF. Here the CDR3 DNA reads TGTGCCAGCAGTTACACAGGACCCACTGAAGCTTTCTTT.

The chain has TRBV18 and TRBJ2-3, with no clear D. Germline V lookup: CDR1 KGHSH, CDR2 LQKENI. The CDR3 runs to 16 residues. V lost 3 bases, J lost 0 bases, and 13 bases lay in between. The CDR3 loop reads CASSPRTRVSTDTQYF. The CDR3 region has the DNA TGTGCCAGCTCACCGAGAACTCGAGTTAGCACAGATACGCAGTATTTT.

This chain uses TRBV24-1 with TRBJ2-7; D is perhaps TRBD2 (6 bases). The CDR3 covers 13 residues. Germline CDR1 and CDR2: KGHDR and SFDVKD. V shed 4 bases and J shed 4 bases, with 10 bases lying between them. The CDR3 DNA is TGTGCCACCAGTGAAGGCGGGACTTACGAGCAGTACTTC. Its translation is CATSEGGTYEQYF.

The rearrangement links TRBV18 to TRBJ2-3, with 15 bases identical to TRBD2. The V and J ends lost 6 bases and 5 bases, in that order; junction bases with no gene match: 3. Germline-derived CDR1 and CDR2 are KGHSH and LQKENI. The CDR3 totals 15 residues. CDR3 sequence (DNA): TGTGCCAGCTCCTGGACTAGCGGGGGGGAAGATACGCAGTATTTT. Protein sequence: CASSWTSGGEDTQYF. Looking up the rest from reference TRBV18 and TRBJ2-3 gives the full variable domain: NAGVMQNPRHLVRRRGQEARLRCSPMKGHSHVYWYRQLPEEGLKFMVYLQKENIIDESGMPKERFSAEFPKEGPSILRIQQVVRGDSAAYFCASSWTSGGEDTQYFGPGTRLTVL.

V is TRBV5-1 and J is TRBJ2-3; unclear D gene. V was trimmed by 5 bases and J by 1 base, leaving 20 bases between them. The CDR3 has 17 residues. Germline-derived CDR1 and CDR2 are SGHRS and YFSETQ. In nucleotides, the CDR3 is TGCGCCAGCAGACCCGAGGCCGGCAGATCCGGCACAGATACGCAGTATTTT. Encoded protein: CASRPEAGRSGTDTQYF.

V is TRBV7-2 and J is TRBJ1-2; D remains ambiguous. CDR3 length: 13 residues. V dropped 2 bases and J dropped 2 bases, with 6 bases sitting between them. Germline CDR1 SGHTA, CDR2 FQGNSA. The CDR3 sequence is CASSLSQNYGYTF. As DNA, the CDR3 is TGTGCCAGCAGCTTAAGTCAGAACTATGGCTACACCTTC.

The gene calls are TRBV6-5 and TRBJ1-1; D is possibly TRBD1 (5 bases). Trimming removed 7 bases from V and 2 bases from J, with 11 bases in between. Germline V gene sequence: CDR1 MNHEY, CDR2 SVGAGI. The CDR3 sequence is 13 residues long. In DNA, the CDR3 is TGTGCCAGCAAGGGAGGGACCAACACTGAAGCTTTCTTT. The encoded protein is CASKGGTNTEAFF.

The chain uses TRBV7-2 and TRBJ2-7; D unclear. The V end lost 0 bases, the J end lost 4 bases, and 16 bases lay between the germline ends. CDR1 is SGHTA, CDR2 FQGNSA, per germline. The CDR3 loop spans 16 amino acids. CDR3 bases: TGTGCCAGCAGCTTAGCACCTTCAAATGGGCCGTACGAGCAGTACTTC. This gives the protein CASSLAPSNGPYEQYF.